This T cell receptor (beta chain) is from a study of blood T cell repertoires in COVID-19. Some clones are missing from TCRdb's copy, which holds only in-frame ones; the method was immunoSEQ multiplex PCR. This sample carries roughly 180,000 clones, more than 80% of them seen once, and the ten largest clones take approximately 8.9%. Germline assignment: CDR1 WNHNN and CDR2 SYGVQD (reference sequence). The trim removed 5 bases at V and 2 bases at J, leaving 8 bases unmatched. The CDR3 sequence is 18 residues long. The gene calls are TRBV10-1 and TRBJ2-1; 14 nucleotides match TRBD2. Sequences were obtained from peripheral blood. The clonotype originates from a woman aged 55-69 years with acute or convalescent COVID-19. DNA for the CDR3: TGCGCCAGCAGTCCGGGACTAGCGGGAGTGGGGCCCTACAATGAGCAGTTCTTC. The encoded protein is CASSPGLAGVGPYNEQFF.